This T cell receptor beta chain was sequenced for a study of cytomegalovirus exposure and HLA in healthy donors. Turning to this clone: What it binds is not known.

Findings of the study overall: Researchers reported in a later analysis that a missense DCLRE1C variant was tied to TCR beta V- and J-gene trimming. Serostatus for CMV was the only available immune exposure information. In a later analysis, 17,000 or so TCR beta sequences were associated with HLA alleles at 0.05 false discovery rate.

Vbeta (60) and Jbeta (13) primers were used in the PCR. The method was immunoSEQ multiplex PCR; TCRdb's version includes in-frame clones alone and lacks a portion of them. This sample has 200,000 or so clones, with around four fifths found just once. Trimming took 4 bases from V and 3 from J; bases not matched to a gene: 8. Germline lookup yields CDR1 SNHLY and CDR2 FYNNEI. This CDR3 spans 15 amino acids. The specimen was PBMCs. The rearrangement uses TRBV2 and TRBJ1-1, with 7 bases lining up with TRBD1. The receptor was derived from a woman aged 18-29 years in good health and CMV-seronegative. The CDR3 spells CASSADSGGYTEAFF. Written as DNA, the CDR3 is TGTGCCAGCAGTGCTGACTCAGGGGGATACACTGAAGCTTTCTTT.